This T cell receptor beta chain was profiled in a study of T-cell reconstitution after alpha-beta-depleted transplantation in children. General study results and limits: Expanded graft clones, several hundred of them, were reportedly the source of alpha-beta T cells about two months after transplant. Recipient T cells and thymic progenitors that survived were the source of the high TCRbeta diversity seen at day 60 in some patients. T-cell numbers and diversity one year post-transplant derived largely from freshly generated T cells.

Unique molecular identifiers were used to barcode this TCRbeta library. A single record per CDR3 protein comes from TCRdb applying MiXCR to the PCR reads. Of about 300,000 distinct CDR3 sequences listed, roughly 7.8% are singletons. CDR3 length: 22 residues. V was clipped by 3 bases and J by 7 bases, with 34 bases between them. This clonotype showed up many times. Its antigen is still unknown. The source was peripheral blood, collected 360 days after TCRalphabeta/CD19-depleted stem cell transplant. The chain is built from TRBV7-1 and TRBJ1-6; tentatively, D is TRBD1 (5 bases). TRBV7-1 is classed as an ORF, of uncertain function. The sequence derives from a female patient between 2 and 15 years old who had a stem cell transplant for Fanconi anemia, so the T cells may come from the graft donor. Written as DNA, the CDR3 is TGTGCCAGCAGCTCCTCCTGGGGGAGAGAGAGGACCAAAGGTTTCCGGAATTCACCCCTCCACTTT. This gives the protein CASSSSWGRERTKGFRNSPLHF.